The 29 T cell receptor beta chains reported below all come from one sample, sequenced in a study of OX40 agonist ivuxolimab in advanced cancers. Using immunoSEQ multiplex PCR, the repertoire was profiled, and TCRdb retains in-frame clones only, with some absent. The table records tens of thousands of clones, 85% to 90% of them present only once. The sample here was CD4+ or CD8+ T cells sorted from blood, taken in a trial of the OX40 agonist ivuxolimab. All receptors come from an adult with an advanced solid tumor such as melanoma, head and neck, liver or kidney cancer.

On this clone itself: The sample has other DNA sequences that encode this CDR3 too. The V call is TRBV19, the J call TRBJ2-7; D remains unclear. V lost 5 bases and J lost 6, with 8 bases in between. This CDR3 region has 11 residues. Germline-derived CDR1 and CDR2 are LNHDA and SQIVND (reference sequence). The DNA of the CDR3 is TGTGCCAGTAGTCCGGGTATCGAGCAGTACTTC. Protein: CASSPGIEQYF.

V and J are TRBV6-5 and TRBJ2-7, with D perhaps TRBD1 (5 bases). The V gene's germline CDR1 is MNHEY and CDR2 SVGAGI. Between the trimmed V and J ends, which lost 6 bases and 2 bases, there was a span of 17 bases. The CDR3 totals 15 residues. Written as DNA, the CDR3 is TGTGCCAGCAGCCAAGGCATCGACAGACCCTACGAGCAGTACTTC. Translation: CASSQGIDRPYEQYF.

This clone was observed a single time. The chain is built from TRBV27 and TRBJ2-7; 8 nucleotides align to TRBD2. The CDR3 runs to 18 residues. The germline CDR1 and CDR2 sequences are MNHEY and SMNVEV (reference sequence). The V and J ends lost 1 base and 0 bases, in that order; junction bases with no gene match: 11. The CDR3 DNA sequence: TGTGCCAGCAGTTTATTCCTAACAACTAGCGGCCCCTCCTACGAGCAGTACTTC. Protein product: CASSLFLTTSGPSYEQYF.

This clone was recorded a few times. The chain employs TRBV9 and TRBJ2-5, with D possibly TRBD2 on 5 matching bases. The germline CDR1 and CDR2 sequences are SGDLS and YYNGEE. V was trimmed by 0 bases and J by 1 base, leaving 7 bases between them. This CDR3 contains 14 residues. The CDR3 DNA sequence: TGTGCCAGCAGCGTAGCGGGATCCCAAGAGACCCAGTACTTC. Translation: CASSVAGSQETQYF.

The chain is built from TRBV9 and TRBJ2-2, with D perhaps assigned TRBD1 or TRBD2 (5 bases each). V lost 0 bases to trimming and J lost 6 bases, with 12 bases between them. The CDR3 covers 15 residues. Germline V lookup: CDR1 SGDLS, CDR2 YYNGEE. The CDR3 nucleotides read TGTGCCAGCAGCGTAGGGGCTCGGGGACCCGGGGAGCTGTTTTTT. It is translated as CASSVGARGPGELFF.

The chain carries TRBV19 and TRBJ2-2; tentatively, D is TRBD1 (5 bases). The V and J ends lost 10 bases and 5 bases respectively, with 11 bases between them. This CDR3 has 12 residues. The V gene's germline CDR1 is LNHDA and CDR2 SQIVND (reference sequence). CDR3 DNA: TGTGCCACCTCAGGGCGAACCGGGGAGCTGTTTTTT. Protein product: CATSGRTGELFF.

This rearrangement joins TRBV27 to TRBJ2-2; 7 bases fit TRBD1. Germline V lookup: CDR1 MNHEY, CDR2 SMNVEV (reference sequence). J lost 2 bases, V lost 6 bases, and 15 bases had no gene match. The length of the CDR3 is 18 residues. The CDR3: CASSPRQGGSPNTGELFF. CDR3 sequence (DNA): TGTGCCAGCAGCCCCAGACAGGGCGGTTCCCCAAACACCGGGGAGCTGTTTTTT.

This sequence joins TRBV7-9 and TRBJ2-5; D is ambiguous. Trimming pared 5 bases from V and 4 bases from J, leaving 14 bases between. The germline CDR1 and CDR2 sequences are SEHNR and FQNEAQ (reference sequence). The CDR3 runs to 14 residues. This chain's CDR3 is CASSLPVGSETQYF. For the CDR3, the DNA is TGTGCCAGCAGCCTCCCCGTCGGGTCAGAGACCCAGTACTTC.

V usage is TRBV27 and J usage is TRBJ2-1; 7 nucleotides agree with TRBD2. J was trimmed by 7 bases and V by 4 bases; bases with no gene match: 7. Per the germline V gene, CDR1 is MNHEY and CDR2 is SMNVEV (reference sequence). The CDR3 has 14 amino acids. CDR3 in DNA: TGTGCCAGCAGTTCTCCGGGACTAAGAAATGAGCAGTTCTTC. This gives the protein CASSSPGLRNEQFF.

The chain uses TRBV28 and TRBJ2-4; unclear D gene. The CDR3 is made up of 13 amino acids. From germline, CDR1 is MDHEN and CDR2 SYDVKM. The V and J ends lost 6 bases and 0 bases respectively, with 6 bases between them. The CDR3, as DNA: TGTGCCAGCAGCGAGGTAGCCAAAAACATTCAGTACTTC. Amino acid sequence: CASSEVAKNIQYF. The entire variable domain, with the rest obtained from reference TRBV28 and TRBJ2-4, is as follows: DVKVTQSSRYLVKRTGEKVFLECVQDMDHENMFWYRQDPGLGLRLIYFSYDVKMKEKGDIPEGYSVSREKKERFSLILESASTNQTSMYLCASSEVAKNIQYFGAGTRLSVL.

This chain joins TRBV14 and TRBJ1-2, with TRBD1 identical over 8 bases. J lost 2 bases, V lost 2 bases, and 4 bases had no gene match. CDR1 and CDR2 from the germline V gene are SGHDN and FVKESK. The CDR3 covers 15 residues. DNA for the CDR3: TGTGCCAGCAGCCAACGGGACAGGCTCAACTATGGCTACACCTTC. This translates into CASSQRDRLNYGYTF.

The V gene is TRBV5-6, the J gene TRBJ2-7, with TRBD1 matching over 10 bases. The V gene end was trimmed by 4 bases and the J gene end by 6 bases; junction bases not matched to a gene: 1. The CDR3 is 12 residues long. CDR1 is SGHDT, CDR2 YYEEEE, per germline. The CDR3 DNA reads as TGTGCCAGCAGCGGGGACAGGGGCGAGCAGTACTTC. Protein sequence: CASSGDRGEQYF.

This chain joins TRBV5-4 and TRBJ2-3; 7 positions agree with TRBD2. The CDR3 runs to 18 residues. Trimming took 4 bases from V and 3 from J; bases not matched to a gene: 17. Looked up from germline, CDR1 is SGHNT and CDR2 is YYREEE (reference sequence). The CDR3 DNA is TGTGCCAGCAGCAAACCCCCAACTAGCGTCGTCGCAACAGATACGCAGTATTTT. This sequence encodes CASSKPPTSVVATDTQYF.

The chain combines TRBV2 with TRBJ1-1; D is perhaps TRBD1 (5 bases). V dropped 5 bases and J dropped 8 bases, with 9 bases sitting between them. Germline values: CDR1 SNHLY, CDR2 FYNNEI. The length of the CDR3 is 11 residues. CDR3 amino acids: CASSLDIEAFF. CDR3 nucleotide sequence: TGTGCCAGCAGTTTGGACATCGAAGCTTTCTTT.

The chain recombines TRBV27 with TRBJ1-4, with 11 positions matching TRBD1. Germline CDR1 is MNHEY and CDR2 is SMNVEV (reference sequence). The J segment lost 4 bases and the V segment lost 5 bases, leaving 6 bases of the junction unmatched. The CDR3 extends over 16 amino acids. DNA of the CDR3: TGTGCCAGCAGTCCGCGGACAGGGGGCTTTAATGAAAAACTGTTTTTT. It specifies CASSPRTGGFNEKLFF.

The rearrangement uses TRBV15 and TRBJ2-2; the D gene is possibly TRBD1 (6 bases). The V end was cut by 2 bases, the J end by 5 bases, with 9 bases between. Germline CDR1 is LNHNV and CDR2 is YYDKDF (reference sequence). The CDR3 runs to 14 residues. CDR3 amino acids: CATSRSTGTGELFF. The CDR3 DNA follows: TGTGCCACCAGCAGATCCACAGGGACCGGGGAGCTGTTTTTT.

This chain links TRBV27 with TRBJ2-3, with a possible D match to TRBD1 (6 bases). The length of the CDR3 is 17 residues. In germline, CDR1 is MNHEY, CDR2 SMNVEV (reference sequence). Trimming took off 4 bases at V and 2 bases at J, with 19 bases between the two ends. In DNA form, the CDR3 reads TGTGCCAGCAGTTCCTACTTACAGGGTTTAAACACAGATACGCAGTATTTT. As protein: CASSSYLQGLNTDTQYF.

This sequence joins TRBV5-1 and TRBJ1-2; unclear D gene. Per the germline V gene, CDR1 is SGHRS and CDR2 is YFSETQ. This CDR3 contains 12 residues. The V end was cut by 8 bases, the J end by 2 bases, with 10 bases between. Written as DNA, the CDR3 is TGCGCCAGTACGGACGGAAACTATGGCTACACCTTC. This encodes CASTDGNYGYTF. The variable domain in full, with the rest retrieved from reference TRBV5-1 and TRBJ1-2, is KAGVTQTPRYLIKTRGQQVTLSCSPISGHRSVSWYQQTPGQGLQFLFEYFSETQRNKGNFPGRFSGRQFSNSRSEMNVSTLELGDSALYLCASTDGNYGYTFGSGTRLTVV.

The rearrangement uses TRBV7-9 and TRBJ1-5; TRBD1 matches 9 bases. The CDR3 length is 14 residues. Germline V CDR1 and CDR2: SEHNR, FQNEAQ (reference sequence). V lost 3 bases and J lost 4; bases outside the gene matches: 1. The CDR3 region is CASSFGQGNQPQHF. CDR3 bases: TGTGCCAGCAGCTTTGGACAGGGGAATCAGCCCCAGCATTTT.

The chain couples TRBV10-2 to TRBJ2-3; 7 bases match TRBD1. J was trimmed by 0 bases and V by 5 bases; bases with no gene match: 5. Germline CDR1 and CDR2: WSHSY and SAAADI. The CDR3 totals 15 residues. CDR3 residues: CASSSGGMSTDTQYF. CDR3 coding DNA: TGCGCCAGCAGTTCAGGGGGAATGAGCACAGATACGCAGTATTTT.

Only a few counts were recorded for this clone. This chain uses TRBV2 with TRBJ2-7, with unresolved D. Per germline, CDR1 SNHLY and CDR2 FYNNEI. The V and J ends lost 3 bases and 3 bases respectively, with 9 bases between them. The CDR3 has 13 amino acids. CDR3 nucleotide sequence: TGTGCCAGCAGTGAGGAGACCCTCTACGAGCAGTACTTC. Amino acids: CASSEETLYEQYF.

This chain links TRBV5-8 with TRBJ1-1; D possibly corresponds to TRBD1 (6 bases). In germline, CDR1 is SGHTS, CDR2 YDEGEE. Between the trimmed V and J ends, which lost 2 bases and 11 bases, there was a span of 22 bases. This CDR3 region has 15 residues. The chain's CDR3 is CASSFSSSRGGGAFF. Here the CDR3 DNA reads TGTGCCAGCAGCTTTTCTAGTTCCAGGGGCGGAGGTGCTTTCTTT. Full variable domain (outside the CDR3, taken from reference TRBV5-8 and TRBJ1-1): EAGVTQSPTHLIKTRGQQATLRCSPISGHTSVYWYQQALGLGLQFLLWYDEGEERNRGNFPPRFSGRQFPNYSSELNVNALELEDSALYLCASSFSSSRGGGAFFGQGTRLTVV.

The rearrangement links TRBV6-1 to TRBJ2-7; D possibly matches TRBD1 or TRBD2 (6 bases each). Trimming took off 1 base at V and 2 bases at J, with 15 bases between the two ends. This CDR3 contains 16 residues. Germline V lookup: CDR1 MNHNS, CDR2 SASEGT. Written as DNA, the CDR3 is TGTGCCAGCAGTGAAGGGGGGCGGGGCCCTACCTACGAGCAGTACTTC. It is translated as CASSEGGRGPTYEQYF.

The chain recombines TRBV7-3 with TRBJ2-1, with 7 bases matching TRBD2. J gave up 1 base and V 5 bases, and 14 bases lay outside the gene matches. This CDR3 is 18 amino acids long. Germline V gene lookup returns CDR1 SGHTA and CDR2 FQGTGA. The CDR3 DNA reads as TGTGCCAGCAGCCCCTCCGCGGGAGTCGAATTATCCTACAATGAGCAGTTCTTC. Protein sequence: CASSPSAGVELSYNEQFF.

This chain connects TRBV4-1 to TRBJ1-2, with 7 positions matching TRBD1. The CDR3 is 14 residues long. Germline V gives CDR1 MGHRA, CDR2 YSYEKL. V shed 4 bases, J shed 2 bases, and the junction held 4 bases outside the gene matches. The CDR3 here is CASSPTGSNYGYTF. CDR3 sequence (DNA): TGCGCCAGCAGCCCGACAGGGTCAAACTATGGCTACACCTTC.

The chain combines TRBV2 with TRBJ1-1; D uncertain. The V and J ends lost 1 base and 5 bases respectively, with 17 bases between them. CDR1 is SNHLY, CDR2 FYNNEI, per germline. The CDR3 covers 16 residues. DNA for the CDR3: TGTGCCAGCAGTGAAGGGGTAGTGGCAGTTGGGACTGAAGCTTTCTTT. It is translated as CASSEGVVAVGTEAFF.

The chain couples TRBV27 to TRBJ2-5; the D gene could be TRBD1 or TRBD2 (6 bases each). The J call is doubtful: the DNA matches TRBJ2-7 better. The CDR3 loop spans 15 amino acids. Germline V gives CDR1 MNHEY, CDR2 SMNVEV (reference sequence). This CDR3 reads CASSFGGLGSYEQYF. The CDR3 DNA follows: TGTGCCAGCAGTTTTGGGGGGCTAGGGTCCTACGAGCAGTACTTC.

This chain joins TRBV9 and TRBJ2-2; D is perhaps TRBD1 (5 bases). CDR1 is SGDLS and CDR2 is YYNGEE in the germline V gene. Trimming pared 2 bases from V and 3 bases from J, leaving 17 bases between. CDR3 length: 17 residues. CDR3 region: CASSVPVGRVDTGELFF. The CDR3 bases are TGTGCCAGCAGCGTCCCGGTTGGCAGGGTCGACACCGGGGAGCTGTTTTTT. The full variable domain, with the rest looked up from reference TRBV9 and TRBJ2-2, is DSGVTQTPKHLITATGQRVTLRCSPRSGDLSVYWYQQSLDQGLQFLIQYYNGEERAKGNILERFSAQQFPDLHSELNLSSLELGDSALYFCASSVPVGRVDTGELFFGEGSRLTVL.

This clone appeared once. V gene TRBV19 combines with J gene TRBJ2-7; 9 bases are shared with TRBD1. Germline CDR1 is LNHDA and CDR2 is SQIVND (reference sequence). V shed 5 bases, J shed 3 bases, and the junction held 11 bases outside the gene matches. The CDR3 has 16 amino acids. CDR3 bases: TGTGCCAGTAGTCCGGAAGGACAGGGGACCCTCTACGAGCAGTACTTC. This sequence encodes CASSPEGQGTLYEQYF.